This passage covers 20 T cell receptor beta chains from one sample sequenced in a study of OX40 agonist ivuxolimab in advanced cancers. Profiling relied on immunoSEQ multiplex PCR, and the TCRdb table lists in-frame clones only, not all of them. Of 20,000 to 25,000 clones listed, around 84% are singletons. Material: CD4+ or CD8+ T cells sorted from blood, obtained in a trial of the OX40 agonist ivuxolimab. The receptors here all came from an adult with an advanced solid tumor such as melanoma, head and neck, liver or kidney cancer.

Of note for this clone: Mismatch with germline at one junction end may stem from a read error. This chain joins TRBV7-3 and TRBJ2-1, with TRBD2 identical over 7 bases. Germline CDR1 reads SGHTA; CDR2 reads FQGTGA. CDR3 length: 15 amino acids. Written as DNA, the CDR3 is TGTGCCAGCAGCGAAAGCGGGGTCTCCCACAATGAGCAGTTCTTC. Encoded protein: CASSESGVSHNEQFF.

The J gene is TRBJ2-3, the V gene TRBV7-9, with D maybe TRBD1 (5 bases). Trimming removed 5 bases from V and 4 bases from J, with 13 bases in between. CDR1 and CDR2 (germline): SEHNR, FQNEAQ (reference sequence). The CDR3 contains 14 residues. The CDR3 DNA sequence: TGTGCCAGCAGCAAAGACAGCTCCCCAGATACGCAGTATTTT. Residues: CASSKDSSPDTQYF.

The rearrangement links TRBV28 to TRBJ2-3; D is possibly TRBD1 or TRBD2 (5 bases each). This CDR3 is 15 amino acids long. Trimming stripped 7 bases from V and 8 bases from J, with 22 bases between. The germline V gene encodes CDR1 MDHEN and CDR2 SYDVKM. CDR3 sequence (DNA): TGTGCCAGCAATGCAGGTGGGGGTACCTTCGGTACGCAGTATTTT. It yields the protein CASNAGGGTFGTQYF.

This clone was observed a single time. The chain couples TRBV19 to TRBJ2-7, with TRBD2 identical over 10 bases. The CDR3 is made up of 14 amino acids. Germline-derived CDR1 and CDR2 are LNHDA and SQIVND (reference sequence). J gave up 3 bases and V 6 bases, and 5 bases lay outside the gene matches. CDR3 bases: TGTGCCAGTAGCAGGACTAGCGGAGACTACGAGCAGTACTTC. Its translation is CASSRTSGDYEQYF.

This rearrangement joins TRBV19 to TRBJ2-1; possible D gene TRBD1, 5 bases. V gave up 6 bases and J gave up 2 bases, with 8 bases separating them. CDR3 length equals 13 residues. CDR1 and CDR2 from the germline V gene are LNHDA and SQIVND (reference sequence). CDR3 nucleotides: TGTGCCAGTAGCTGGGGCCCCTACAATGAGCAGTTCTTC. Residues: CASSWGPYNEQFF.

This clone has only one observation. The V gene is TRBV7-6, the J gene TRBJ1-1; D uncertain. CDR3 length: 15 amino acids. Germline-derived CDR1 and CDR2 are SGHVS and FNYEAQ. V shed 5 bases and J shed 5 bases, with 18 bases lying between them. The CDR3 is CASSLGHPDGTEAFF. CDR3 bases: TGTGCCAGCAGCCTTGGCCACCCCGACGGGACTGAAGCTTTCTTT.

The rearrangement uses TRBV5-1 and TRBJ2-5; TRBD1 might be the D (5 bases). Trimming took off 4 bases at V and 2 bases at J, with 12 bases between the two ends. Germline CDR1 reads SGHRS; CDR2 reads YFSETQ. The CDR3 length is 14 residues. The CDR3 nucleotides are TGCGCCAGCAGCCAGGGCAGGGCGCAAGAGACCCAGTACTTC. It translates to CASSQGRAQETQYF. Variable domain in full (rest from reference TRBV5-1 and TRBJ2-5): KAGVTQTPRYLIKTRGQQVTLSCSPISGHRSVSWYQQTPGQGLQFLFEYFSETQRNKGNFPGRFSGRQFSNSRSEMNVSTLELGDSALYLCASSQGRAQETQYFGPGTRLLVL.

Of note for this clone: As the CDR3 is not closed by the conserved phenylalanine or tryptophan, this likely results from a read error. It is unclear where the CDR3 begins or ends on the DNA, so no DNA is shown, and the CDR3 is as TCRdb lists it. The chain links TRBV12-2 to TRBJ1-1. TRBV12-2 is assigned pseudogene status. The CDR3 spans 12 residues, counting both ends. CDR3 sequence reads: CASRFFGVVPGI.

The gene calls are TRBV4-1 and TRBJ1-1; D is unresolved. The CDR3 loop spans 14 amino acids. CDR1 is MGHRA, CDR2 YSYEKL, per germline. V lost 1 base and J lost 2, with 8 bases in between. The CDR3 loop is CASSQVWANTEAFF. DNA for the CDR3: TGCGCCAGCAGCCAAGTTTGGGCCAACACTGAAGCTTTCTTT.

CDR3 amino acids: CASSFPRDRGTDTQYF. CDR3 DNA sequence: TGTGCCAGCAGTTTTCCCCGGGACAGGGGAACAGATACGCAGTATTTT. The chain has TRBV2 and TRBJ2-3, with 10 positions matching TRBD1. Germline V lookup: CDR1 SNHLY, CDR2 FYNNEI. After removal of 5 bases from V and 3 bases from J, the junction contained 8 bases not matched to a gene. This CDR3 contains 16 residues.

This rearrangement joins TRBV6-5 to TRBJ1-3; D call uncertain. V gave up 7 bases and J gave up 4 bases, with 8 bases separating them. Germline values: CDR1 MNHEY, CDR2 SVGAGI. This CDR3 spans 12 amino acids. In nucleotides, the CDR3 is TGTGCCAGCACCGACCCCGGAAACACCATATATTTT. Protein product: CASTDPGNTIYF.

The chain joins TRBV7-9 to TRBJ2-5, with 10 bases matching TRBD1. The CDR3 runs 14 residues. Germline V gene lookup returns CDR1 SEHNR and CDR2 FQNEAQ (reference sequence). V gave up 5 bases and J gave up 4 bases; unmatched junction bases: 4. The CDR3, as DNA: TGTGCCAGCAGCGCGACAGGGGGCCGAGAGACCCAGTACTTC. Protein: CASSATGGRETQYF.

CDR3 sequence: CASSSGTGNTYEQYF. In nucleotides, the CDR3 is TGTGCCAGCAGCAGTGGGACAGGGAATACCTACGAGCAGTACTTC. The chain carries TRBV2 and TRBJ2-7; 9 bases line up with TRBD1. J gave up 2 bases and V 6 bases, and 8 bases lay outside the gene matches. The CDR3 sequence is 15 residues long. Germline values: CDR1 SNHLY, CDR2 FYNNEI.

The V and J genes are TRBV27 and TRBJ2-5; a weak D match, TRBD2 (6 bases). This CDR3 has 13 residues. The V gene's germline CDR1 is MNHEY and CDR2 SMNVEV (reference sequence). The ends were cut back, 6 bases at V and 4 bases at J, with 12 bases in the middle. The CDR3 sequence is CASRNPGGETQYF. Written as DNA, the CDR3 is TGTGCCAGCAGGAACCCCGGGGGAGAGACCCAGTACTTC.

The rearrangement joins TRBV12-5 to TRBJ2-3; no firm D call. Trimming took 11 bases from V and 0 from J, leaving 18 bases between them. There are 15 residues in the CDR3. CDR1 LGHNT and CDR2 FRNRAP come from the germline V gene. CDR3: CAFSLPTASTDTQYF. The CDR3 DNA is TGTGCTTTCTCGTTGCCTACTGCTAGCACAGATACGCAGTATTTT. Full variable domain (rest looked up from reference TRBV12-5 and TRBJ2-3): DARVTQTPRHKVTEMGQEVTMRCQPILGHNTVFWYRQTMMQGLELLAYFRNRAPLDDSGMPKDRFSAEMPDATLATLKIQPSEPRDSAVYFCAFSLPTASTDTQYFGPGTRLTVL.

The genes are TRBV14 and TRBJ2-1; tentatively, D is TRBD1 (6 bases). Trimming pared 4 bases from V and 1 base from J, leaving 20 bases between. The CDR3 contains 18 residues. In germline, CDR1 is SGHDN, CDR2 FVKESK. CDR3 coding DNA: TGTGCCAGCAGCCCACAGGAGACAGGCAAGTTTTCCTACAATGAGCAGTTCTTC. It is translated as CASSPQETGKFSYNEQFF.

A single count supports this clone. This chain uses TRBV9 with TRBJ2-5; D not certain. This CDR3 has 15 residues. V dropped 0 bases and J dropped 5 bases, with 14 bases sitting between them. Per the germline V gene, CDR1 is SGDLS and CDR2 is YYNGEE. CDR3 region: CASSVGGTDHETQYF. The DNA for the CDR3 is TGTGCCAGCAGCGTAGGGGGAACGGATCACGAGACCCAGTACTTC.

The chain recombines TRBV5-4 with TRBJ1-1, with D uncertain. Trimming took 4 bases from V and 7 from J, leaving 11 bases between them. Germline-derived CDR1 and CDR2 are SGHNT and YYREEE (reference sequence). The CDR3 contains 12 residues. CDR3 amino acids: CASSRPPDEAFF. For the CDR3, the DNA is TGTGCCAGCAGCCGTCCGCCGGATGAAGCTTTCTTT.

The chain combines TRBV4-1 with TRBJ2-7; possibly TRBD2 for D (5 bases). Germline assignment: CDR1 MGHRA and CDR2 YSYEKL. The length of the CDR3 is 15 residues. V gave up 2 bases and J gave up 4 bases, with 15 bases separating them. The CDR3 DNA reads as TGCGCCAGCAGCCAAAGGTCCCTAGCAGAGTACGAGCAGTACTTC. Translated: CASSQRSLAEYEQYF.

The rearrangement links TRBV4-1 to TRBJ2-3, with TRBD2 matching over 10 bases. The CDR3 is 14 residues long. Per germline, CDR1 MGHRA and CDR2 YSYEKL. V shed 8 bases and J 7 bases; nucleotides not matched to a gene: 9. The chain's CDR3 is CASGSGRVSYTQYF. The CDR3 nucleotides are TGCGCCAGCGGCAGCGGGAGGGTTAGTTATACGCAGTATTTT.